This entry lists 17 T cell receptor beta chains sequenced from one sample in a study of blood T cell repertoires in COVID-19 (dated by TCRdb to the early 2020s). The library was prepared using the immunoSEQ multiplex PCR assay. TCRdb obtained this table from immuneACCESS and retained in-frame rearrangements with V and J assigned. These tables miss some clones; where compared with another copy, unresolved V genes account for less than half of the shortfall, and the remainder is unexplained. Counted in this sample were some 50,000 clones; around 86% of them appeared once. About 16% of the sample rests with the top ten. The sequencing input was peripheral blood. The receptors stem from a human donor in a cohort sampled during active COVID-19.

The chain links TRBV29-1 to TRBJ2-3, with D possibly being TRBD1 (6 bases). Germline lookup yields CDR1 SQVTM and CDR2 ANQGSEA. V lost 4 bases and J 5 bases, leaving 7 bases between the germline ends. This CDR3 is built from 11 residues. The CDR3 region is CSVARGDTQYF. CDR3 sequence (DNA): TGCAGCGTTGCCAGGGGAGATACGCAGTATTTT.

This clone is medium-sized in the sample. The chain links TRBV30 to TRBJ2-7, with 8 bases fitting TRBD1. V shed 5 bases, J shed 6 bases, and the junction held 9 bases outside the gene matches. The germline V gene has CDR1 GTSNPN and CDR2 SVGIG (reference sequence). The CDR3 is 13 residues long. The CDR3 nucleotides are TGTGCCTGGTCCTCCAGGGGGCTAGGCGAGCAGTACTTC. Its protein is CAWSSRGLGEQYF. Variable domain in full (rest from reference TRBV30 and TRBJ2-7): SQTIHQWPATLVQPVGSPLSLECTVEGTSNPNLYWYRQAAGRGLQLLFYSVGIGQISSEVPQNLSASRPQDRQFILSSKKLLLSDSGFYLCAWSSRGLGEQYFGPGTRLTVT.

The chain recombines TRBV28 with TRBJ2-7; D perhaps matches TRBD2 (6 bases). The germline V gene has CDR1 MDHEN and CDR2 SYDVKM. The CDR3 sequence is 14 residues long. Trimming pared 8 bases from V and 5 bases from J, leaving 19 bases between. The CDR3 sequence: CASRTSRGFHEQYF. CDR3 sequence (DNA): TGTGCCAGCCGAACTTCGCGGGGTTTCCACGAGCAGTACTTC.

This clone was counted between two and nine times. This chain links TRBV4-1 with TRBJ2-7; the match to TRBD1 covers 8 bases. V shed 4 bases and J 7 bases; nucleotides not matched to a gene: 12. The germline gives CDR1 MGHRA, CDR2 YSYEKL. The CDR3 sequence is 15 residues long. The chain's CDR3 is CASSRAGGYSYEQYF. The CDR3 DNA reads TGCGCCAGCAGCCGCGCAGGGGGCTATTCGTATGAGCAGTACTTC.

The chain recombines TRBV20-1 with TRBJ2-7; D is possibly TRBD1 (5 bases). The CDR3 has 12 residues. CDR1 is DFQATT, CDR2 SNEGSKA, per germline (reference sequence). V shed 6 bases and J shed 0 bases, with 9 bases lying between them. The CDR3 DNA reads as TGCAGTGCCAGTCAGGGCTCCTACGAGCAGTACTTC. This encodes CSASQGSYEQYF.

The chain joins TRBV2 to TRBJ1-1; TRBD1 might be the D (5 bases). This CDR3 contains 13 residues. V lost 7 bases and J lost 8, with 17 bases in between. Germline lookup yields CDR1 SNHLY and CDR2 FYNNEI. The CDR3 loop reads CASTQGRQTEAFF. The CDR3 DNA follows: TGTGCCAGCACCCAGGGCCGACAGACAGAAGCTTTCTTT.

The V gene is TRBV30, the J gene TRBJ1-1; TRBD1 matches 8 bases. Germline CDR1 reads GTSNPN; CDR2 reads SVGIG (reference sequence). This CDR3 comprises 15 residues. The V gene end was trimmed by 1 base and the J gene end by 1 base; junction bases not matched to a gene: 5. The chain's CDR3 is CAWSAADRANTEAFF. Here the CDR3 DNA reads TGTGCCTGGAGTGCCGCGGACAGGGCGAACACTGAAGCTTTCTTT.

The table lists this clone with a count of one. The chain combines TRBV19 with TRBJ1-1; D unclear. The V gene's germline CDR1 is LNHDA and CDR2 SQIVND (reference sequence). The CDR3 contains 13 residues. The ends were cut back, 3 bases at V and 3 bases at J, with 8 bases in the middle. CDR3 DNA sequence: TGTGCCAGTAGTATTCGGGTGGACACTGAAGCTTTCTTT. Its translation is CASSIRVDTEAFF.

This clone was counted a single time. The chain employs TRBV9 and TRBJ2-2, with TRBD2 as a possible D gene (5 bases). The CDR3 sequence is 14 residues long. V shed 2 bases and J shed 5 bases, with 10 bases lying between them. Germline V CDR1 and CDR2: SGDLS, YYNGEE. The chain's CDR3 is CASSVYGETGELFF. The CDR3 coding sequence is TGTGCCAGCAGCGTCTACGGGGAAACCGGGGAGCTGTTTTTT.

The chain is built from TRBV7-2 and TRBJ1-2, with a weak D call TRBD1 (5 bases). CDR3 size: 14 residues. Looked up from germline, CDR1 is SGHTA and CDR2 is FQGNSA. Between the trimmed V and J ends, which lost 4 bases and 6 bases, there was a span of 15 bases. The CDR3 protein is CASSSPRAGDGYTF. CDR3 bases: TGTGCCAGCAGCTCCCCGCGGGCGGGGGATGGCTACACCTTC.

CDR3 sequence: CASSQVETDPYEQYF. The DNA for the CDR3 is TGTGCCAGCAGCCAAGTCGAAACAGACCCCTACGAGCAGTACTTC. The V call is TRBV3-1 (or the pseudogene TRBV3-2), the J call TRBJ2-7, with D hard to call. This CDR3 spans 15 amino acids. V lost 1 base, J lost 2 bases, and 12 bases lay in between. CDR1 and CDR2 (germline): LGHDT, YNNKEL (reference sequence).

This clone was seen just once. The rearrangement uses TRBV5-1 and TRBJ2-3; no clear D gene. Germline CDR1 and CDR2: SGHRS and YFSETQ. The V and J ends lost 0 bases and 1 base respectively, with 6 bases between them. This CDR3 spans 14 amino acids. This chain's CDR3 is CASSLDHRTDTQYF. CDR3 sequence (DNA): TGCGCCAGCAGCTTGGATCATCGCACAGATACGCAGTATTTT.

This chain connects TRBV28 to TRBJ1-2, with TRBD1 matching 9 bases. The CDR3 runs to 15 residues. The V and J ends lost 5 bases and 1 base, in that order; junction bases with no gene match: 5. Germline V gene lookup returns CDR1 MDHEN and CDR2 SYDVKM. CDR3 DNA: TGTGCCAGCAGTACGCCGGGACAGGGTAACTATGGCTACACCTTC. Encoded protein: CASSTPGQGNYGYTF.

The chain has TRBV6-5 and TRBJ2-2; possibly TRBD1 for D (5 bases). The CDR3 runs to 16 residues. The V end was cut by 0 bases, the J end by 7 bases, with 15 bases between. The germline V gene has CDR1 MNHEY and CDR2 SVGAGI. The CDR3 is CASSYSARVVDGELFF. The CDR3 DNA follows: TGTGCCAGCAGTTACTCTGCCAGGGTCGTGGACGGGGAGCTGTTTTTT.

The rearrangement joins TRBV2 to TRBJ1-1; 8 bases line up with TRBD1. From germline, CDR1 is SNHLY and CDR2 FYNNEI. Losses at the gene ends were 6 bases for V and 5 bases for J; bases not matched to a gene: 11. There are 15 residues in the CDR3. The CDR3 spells CASRKTTGGQTEAFF. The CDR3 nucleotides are TGTGCCAGCAGGAAAACTACAGGGGGACAAACTGAAGCTTTCTTT.

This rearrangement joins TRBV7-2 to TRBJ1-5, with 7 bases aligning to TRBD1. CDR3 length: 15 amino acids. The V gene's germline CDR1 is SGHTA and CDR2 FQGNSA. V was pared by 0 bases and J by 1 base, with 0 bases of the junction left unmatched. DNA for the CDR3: TGTGCCAGCAGCTTAGCGACAGGGAGCAATCAGCCCCAGCATTTT. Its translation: CASSLATGSNQPQHF.

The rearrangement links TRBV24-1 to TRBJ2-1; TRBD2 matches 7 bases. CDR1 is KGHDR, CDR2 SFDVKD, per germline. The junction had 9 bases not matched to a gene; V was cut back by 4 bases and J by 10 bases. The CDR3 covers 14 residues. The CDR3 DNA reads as TGTGCCACCAGTGACTCCGCCGGGAGGCGGGAGCAGTTCTTC. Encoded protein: CATSDSAGRREQFF.